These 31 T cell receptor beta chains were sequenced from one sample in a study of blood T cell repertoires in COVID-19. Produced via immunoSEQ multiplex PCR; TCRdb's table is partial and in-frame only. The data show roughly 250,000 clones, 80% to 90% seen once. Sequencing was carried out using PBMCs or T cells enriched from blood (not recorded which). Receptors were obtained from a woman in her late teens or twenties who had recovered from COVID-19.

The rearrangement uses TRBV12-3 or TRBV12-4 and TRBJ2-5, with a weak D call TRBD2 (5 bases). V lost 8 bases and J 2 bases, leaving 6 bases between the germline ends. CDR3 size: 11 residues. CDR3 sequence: CASGSQETQYF. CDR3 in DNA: TGTGCCAGCGGGAGTCAAGAGACCCAGTACTTC.

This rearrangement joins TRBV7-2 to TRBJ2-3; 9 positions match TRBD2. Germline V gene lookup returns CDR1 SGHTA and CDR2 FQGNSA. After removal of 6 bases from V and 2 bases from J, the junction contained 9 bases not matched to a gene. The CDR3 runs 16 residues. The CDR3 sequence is CASSPPGLASTDTQYF. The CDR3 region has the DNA TGTGCCAGCAGTCCCCCGGGACTAGCTTCCACAGATACGCAGTATTTT.

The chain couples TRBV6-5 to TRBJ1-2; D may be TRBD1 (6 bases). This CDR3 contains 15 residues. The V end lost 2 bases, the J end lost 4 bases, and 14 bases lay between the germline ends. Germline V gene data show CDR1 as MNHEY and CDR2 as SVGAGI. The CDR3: CASSYRDRPLYGYTF. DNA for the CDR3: TGTGCCAGCAGTTACCGTGACAGGCCGCTCTATGGCTACACCTTC.

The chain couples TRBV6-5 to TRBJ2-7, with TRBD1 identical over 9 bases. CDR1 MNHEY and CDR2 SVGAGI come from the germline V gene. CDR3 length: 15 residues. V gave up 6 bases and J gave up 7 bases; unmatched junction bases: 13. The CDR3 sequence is CASSLNPGQGEEQYF. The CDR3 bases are TGTGCCAGCAGCCTTAATCCGGGACAGGGTGAAGAGCAGTACTTC.

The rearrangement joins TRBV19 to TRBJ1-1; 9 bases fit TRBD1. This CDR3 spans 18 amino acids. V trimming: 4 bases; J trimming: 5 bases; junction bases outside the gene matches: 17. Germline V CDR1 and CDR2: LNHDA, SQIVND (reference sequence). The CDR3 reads CASSTTLGQGGGGTEAFF. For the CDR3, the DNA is TGTGCCAGTAGTACCACACTGGGACAGGGAGGAGGTGGAACTGAAGCTTTCTTT.

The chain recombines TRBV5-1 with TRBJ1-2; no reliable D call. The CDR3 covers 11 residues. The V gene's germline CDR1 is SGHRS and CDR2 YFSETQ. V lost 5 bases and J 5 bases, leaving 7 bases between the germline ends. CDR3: CASRGSYGYTF. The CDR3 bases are TGCGCCAGCAGGGGCAGTTATGGCTACACCTTC.

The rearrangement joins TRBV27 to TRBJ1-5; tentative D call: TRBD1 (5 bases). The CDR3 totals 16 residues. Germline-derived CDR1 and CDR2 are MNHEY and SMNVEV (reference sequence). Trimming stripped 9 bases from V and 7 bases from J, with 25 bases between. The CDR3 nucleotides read TGTGCCAGTTCTTTTTTTGGGCGGGGGGAGGCCCAGCCCCAGCATTTT. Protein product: CASSFFGRGEAQPQHF.

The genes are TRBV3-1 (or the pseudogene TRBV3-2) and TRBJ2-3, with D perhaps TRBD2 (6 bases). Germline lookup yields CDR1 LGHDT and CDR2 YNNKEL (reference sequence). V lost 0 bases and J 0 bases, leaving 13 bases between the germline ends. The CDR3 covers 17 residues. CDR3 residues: CASSQEPLAGSTDTQYF. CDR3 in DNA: TGTGCCAGCAGCCAAGAGCCTTTGGCGGGAAGCACAGATACGCAGTATTTT.

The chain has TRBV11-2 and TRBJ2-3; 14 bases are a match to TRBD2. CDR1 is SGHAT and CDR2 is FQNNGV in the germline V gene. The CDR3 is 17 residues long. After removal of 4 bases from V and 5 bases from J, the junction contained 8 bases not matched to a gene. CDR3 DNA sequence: TGTGCCAGCAGCTATCTCTCTGGACTAGCGGGGGGAGATACGCAGTATTTT. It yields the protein CASSYLSGLAGGDTQYF. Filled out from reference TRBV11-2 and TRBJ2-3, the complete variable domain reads EAGVAQSPRYKIIEKRQSVAFWCNPISGHATLYWYQQILGQGPKLLIQFQNNGVVDDSQLPKDRFSAERLKGVDSTLKIQPAKLEDSAVYLCASSYLSGLAGGDTQYFGPGTRLTVL.

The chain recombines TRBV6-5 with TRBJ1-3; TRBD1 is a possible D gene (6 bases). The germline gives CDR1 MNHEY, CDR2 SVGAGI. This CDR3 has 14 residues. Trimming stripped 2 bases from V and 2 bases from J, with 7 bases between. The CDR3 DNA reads TGTGCCAGCAGTTACGGGACACCTGGAAACACCATATATTTT. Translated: CASSYGTPGNTIYF.

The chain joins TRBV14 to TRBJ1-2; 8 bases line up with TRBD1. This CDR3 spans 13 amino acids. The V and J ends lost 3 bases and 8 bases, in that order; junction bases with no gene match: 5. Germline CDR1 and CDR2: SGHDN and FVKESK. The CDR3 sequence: CASSQDRAGGYTF. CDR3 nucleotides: TGTGCCAGCAGCCAGGACAGGGCGGGAGGCTACACCTTC.

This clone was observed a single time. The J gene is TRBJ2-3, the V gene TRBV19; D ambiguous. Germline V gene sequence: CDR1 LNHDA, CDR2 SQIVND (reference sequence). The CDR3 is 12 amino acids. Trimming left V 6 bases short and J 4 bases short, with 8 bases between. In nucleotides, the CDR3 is TGTGCCAGTAGCAGTGGTGCAGATACGCAGTATTTT. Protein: CASSSGADTQYF.

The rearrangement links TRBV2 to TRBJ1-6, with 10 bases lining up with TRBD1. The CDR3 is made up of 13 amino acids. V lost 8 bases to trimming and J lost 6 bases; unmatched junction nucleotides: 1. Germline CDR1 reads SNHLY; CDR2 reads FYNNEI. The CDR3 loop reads CASGDRGNSPLHF. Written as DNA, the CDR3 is TGTGCCAGCGGGGACAGGGGTAATTCACCCCTCCACTTT. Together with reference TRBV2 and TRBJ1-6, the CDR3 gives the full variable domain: EPEVTQTPSHQVTQMGQEVILRCVPISNHLYFYWYRQILGQKVEFLVSFYNNEISEKSEIFDDQFSVERPDGSNFTLKIRSTKLEDSAMYFCASGDRGNSPLHFGNGTRLTVT.

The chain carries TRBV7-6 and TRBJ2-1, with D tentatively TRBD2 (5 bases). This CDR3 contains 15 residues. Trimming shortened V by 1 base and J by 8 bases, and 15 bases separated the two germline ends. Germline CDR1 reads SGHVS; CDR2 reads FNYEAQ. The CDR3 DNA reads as TGTGCCAGCAGCTTAGGCGTGGAGGACGGCCATGAGCAGTTCTTC. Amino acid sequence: CASSLGVEDGHEQFF.

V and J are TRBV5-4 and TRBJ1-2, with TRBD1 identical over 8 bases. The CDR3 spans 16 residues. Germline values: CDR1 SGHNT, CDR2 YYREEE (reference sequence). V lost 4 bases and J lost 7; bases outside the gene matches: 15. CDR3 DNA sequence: TGTGCCAGCAGCCCCGGAGGTTTCAGGGGGCCGTTTGGCTACACCTTC. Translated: CASSPGGFRGPFGYTF.

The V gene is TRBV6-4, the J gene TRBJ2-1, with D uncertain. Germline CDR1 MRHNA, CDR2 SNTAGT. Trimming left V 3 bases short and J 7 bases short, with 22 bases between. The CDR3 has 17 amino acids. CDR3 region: CASSEGLPTGSRNEQFF. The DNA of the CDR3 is TGTGCCAGCAGTGAAGGTCTACCCACGGGTTCGCGGAATGAGCAGTTCTTC.

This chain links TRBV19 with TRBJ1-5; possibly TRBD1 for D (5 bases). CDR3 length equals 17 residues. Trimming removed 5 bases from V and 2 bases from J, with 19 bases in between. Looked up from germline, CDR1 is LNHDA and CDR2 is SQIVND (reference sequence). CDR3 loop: CASSRGGFRAGNQPQHF. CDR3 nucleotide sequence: TGTGCCAGTAGTCGGGGGGGGTTCAGGGCTGGCAATCAGCCCCAGCATTTT.

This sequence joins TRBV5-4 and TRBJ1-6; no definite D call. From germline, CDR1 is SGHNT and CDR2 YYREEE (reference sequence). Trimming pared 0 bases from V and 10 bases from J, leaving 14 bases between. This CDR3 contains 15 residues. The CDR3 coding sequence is TGTGCCAGCAGCTTGGAGGCGGCCCAAGGCTCACCCCTCCACTTT. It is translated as CASSLEAAQGSPLHF.

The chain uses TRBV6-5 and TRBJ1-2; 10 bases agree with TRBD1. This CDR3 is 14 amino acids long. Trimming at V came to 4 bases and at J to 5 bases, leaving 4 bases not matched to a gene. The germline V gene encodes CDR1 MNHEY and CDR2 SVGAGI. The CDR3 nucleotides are TGTGCCAGCAGTTTACGGGACAGGGGATATGGCTACACCTTC. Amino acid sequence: CASSLRDRGYGYTF.

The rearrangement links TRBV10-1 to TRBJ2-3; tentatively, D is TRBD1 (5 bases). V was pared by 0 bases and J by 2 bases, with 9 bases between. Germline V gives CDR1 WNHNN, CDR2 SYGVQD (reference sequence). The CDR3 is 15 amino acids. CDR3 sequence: CASSESSGYTDTQYF. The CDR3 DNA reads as TGCGCCAGCAGTGAGTCGTCAGGGTACACAGATACGCAGTATTTT.

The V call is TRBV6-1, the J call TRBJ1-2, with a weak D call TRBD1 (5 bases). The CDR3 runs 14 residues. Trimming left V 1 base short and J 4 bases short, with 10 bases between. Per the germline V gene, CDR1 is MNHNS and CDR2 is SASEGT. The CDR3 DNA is TGTGCCAGCAGTGAAGTCGGGGGATTCTATGGCTACACCTTC. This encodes CASSEVGGFYGYTF.

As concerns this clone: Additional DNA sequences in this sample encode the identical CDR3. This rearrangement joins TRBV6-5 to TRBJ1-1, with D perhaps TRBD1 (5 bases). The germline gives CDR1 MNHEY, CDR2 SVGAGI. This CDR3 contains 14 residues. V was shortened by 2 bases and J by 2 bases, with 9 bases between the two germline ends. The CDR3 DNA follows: TGTGCCAGCAGTTACCGGGGGGGAAACACTGAAGCTTTCTTT. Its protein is CASSYRGGNTEAFF.

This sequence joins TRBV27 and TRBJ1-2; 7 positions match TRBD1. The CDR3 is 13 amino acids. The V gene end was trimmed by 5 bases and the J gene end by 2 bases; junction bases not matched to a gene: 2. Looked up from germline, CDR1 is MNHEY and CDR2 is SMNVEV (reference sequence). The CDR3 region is CASSIQGNYGYTF. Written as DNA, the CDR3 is TGTGCCAGCAGTATACAGGGGAACTATGGCTACACCTTC.

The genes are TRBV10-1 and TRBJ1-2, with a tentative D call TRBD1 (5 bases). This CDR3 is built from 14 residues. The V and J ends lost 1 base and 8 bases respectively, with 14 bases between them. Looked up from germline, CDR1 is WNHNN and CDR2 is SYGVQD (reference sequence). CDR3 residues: CASSEYTGGSGYTF. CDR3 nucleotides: TGCGCCAGCAGTGAGTATACGGGGGGATCGGGCTACACCTTC.

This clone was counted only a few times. This CDR3 is CASWATGGTHDTQYF. The CDR3 nucleotides read TGCGCCAGCTGGGCGACAGGGGGAACCCACGATACGCAGTATTTT. The V call is TRBV5-1, the J call TRBJ2-3; TRBD1 aligns across 9 bases. The germline CDR1 and CDR2 sequences are SGHRS and YFSETQ. The V gene end was trimmed by 7 bases and the J gene end by 6 bases; junction bases not matched to a gene: 12. CDR3 length: 15 amino acids.

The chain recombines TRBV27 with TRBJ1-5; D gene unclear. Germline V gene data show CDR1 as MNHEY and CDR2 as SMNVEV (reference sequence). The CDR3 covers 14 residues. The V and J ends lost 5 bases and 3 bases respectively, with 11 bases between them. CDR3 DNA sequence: TGTGCCAGCAGTCCCGTTGTGTCCAATCAGCCCCAGCATTTT. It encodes CASSPVVSNQPQHF.

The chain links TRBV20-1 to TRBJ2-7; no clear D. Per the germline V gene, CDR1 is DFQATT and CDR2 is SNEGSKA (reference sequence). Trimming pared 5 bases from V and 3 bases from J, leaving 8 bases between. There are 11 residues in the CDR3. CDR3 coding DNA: TGCAGTGCTCCCATCCACTACGAGCAGTACTTC. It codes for CSAPIHYEQYF.

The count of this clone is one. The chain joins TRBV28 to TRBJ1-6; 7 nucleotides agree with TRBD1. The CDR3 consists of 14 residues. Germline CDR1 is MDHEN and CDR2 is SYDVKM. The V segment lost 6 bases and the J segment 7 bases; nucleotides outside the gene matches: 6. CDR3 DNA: TGTGCCAGCAGAGCCGGGACAGCCAATTCACCCCTCCACTTT. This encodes CASRAGTANSPLHF.

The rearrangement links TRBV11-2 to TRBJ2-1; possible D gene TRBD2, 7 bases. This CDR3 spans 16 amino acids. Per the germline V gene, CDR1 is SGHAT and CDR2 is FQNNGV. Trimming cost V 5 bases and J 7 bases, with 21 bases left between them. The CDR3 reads CASSPNQGRGGNEQFF. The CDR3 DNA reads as TGTGCCAGCAGCCCAAATCAGGGGCGGGGAGGGAATGAGCAGTTCTTC.

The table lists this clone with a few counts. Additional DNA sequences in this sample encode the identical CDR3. CDR3 amino acids: CASSLDDSYGYTF. The CDR3 DNA reads TGCGCCAGCAGCTTGGATGACAGCTATGGCTACACCTTC. The V gene is TRBV5-1, the J gene TRBJ1-2; tentative D call: TRBD1 (5 bases). CDR1 and CDR2 (germline): SGHRS, YFSETQ. The CDR3 loop spans 13 amino acids. V dropped 0 bases and J dropped 4 bases, with 7 bases sitting between them.

CDR3: CASSIFGAKPYEQYF. In DNA, the CDR3 is TGTGCCAGTAGTATTTTCGGTGCTAAGCCCTACGAGCAGTACTTC. The V call is TRBV19, the J call TRBJ2-7; no clear D gene. Trimming removed 3 bases at V and 2 bases at J, with 14 bases between. The germline V gene encodes CDR1 LNHDA and CDR2 SQIVND (reference sequence). The CDR3 is 15 residues long.